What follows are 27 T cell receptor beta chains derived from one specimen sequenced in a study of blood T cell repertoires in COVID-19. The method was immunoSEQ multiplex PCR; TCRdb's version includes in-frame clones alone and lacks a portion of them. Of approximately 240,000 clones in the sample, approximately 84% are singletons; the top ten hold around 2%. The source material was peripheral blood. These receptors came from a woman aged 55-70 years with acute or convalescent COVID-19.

The CDR3 bases are TGTGCCATCCGATCGGGGGGGGGTGAAGCTTTCTTT. Amino acid sequence: CAIRSGGGEAFF. The V call is TRBV27, the J call TRBJ1-1; weak D call: TRBD1 (5 bases). Trimming shortened V by 10 bases and J by 7 bases, and 16 bases separated the two germline ends. This CDR3 contains 12 residues. The germline V gene encodes CDR1 MNHEY and CDR2 SMNVEV (reference sequence).

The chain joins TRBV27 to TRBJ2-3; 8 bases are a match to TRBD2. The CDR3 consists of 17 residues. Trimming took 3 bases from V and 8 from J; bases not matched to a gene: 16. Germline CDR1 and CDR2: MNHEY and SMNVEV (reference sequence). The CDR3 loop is CASSFLAGGMRGGTQYF. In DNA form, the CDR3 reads TGTGCCAGCAGTTTTTTGGCGGGGGGTATGAGGGGTGGTACGCAGTATTTT.

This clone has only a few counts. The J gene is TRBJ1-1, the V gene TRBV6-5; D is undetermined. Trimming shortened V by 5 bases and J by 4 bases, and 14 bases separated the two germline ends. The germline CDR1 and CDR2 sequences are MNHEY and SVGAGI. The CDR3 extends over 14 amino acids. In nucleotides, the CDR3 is TGTGCCAGCAGTCTTACCCGGGAAGGCACTGAAGCTTTCTTT. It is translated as CASSLTREGTEAFF.

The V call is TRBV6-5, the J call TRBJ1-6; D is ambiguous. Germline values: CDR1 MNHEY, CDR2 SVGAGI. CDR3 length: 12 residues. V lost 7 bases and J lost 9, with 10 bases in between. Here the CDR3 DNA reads TGTGCCAGCACTACGATTGGTTCACCCCTCCACTTT. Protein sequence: CASTTIGSPLHF.

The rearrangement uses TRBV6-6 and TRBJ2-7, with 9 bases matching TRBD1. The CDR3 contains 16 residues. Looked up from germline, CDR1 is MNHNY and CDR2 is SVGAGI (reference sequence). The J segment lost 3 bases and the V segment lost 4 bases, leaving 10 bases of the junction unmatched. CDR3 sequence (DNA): TGTGCCAGCAGTTCCCTGGGGACAGGGTCCCACTACGAGCAGTACTTC. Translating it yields CASSSLGTGSHYEQYF.

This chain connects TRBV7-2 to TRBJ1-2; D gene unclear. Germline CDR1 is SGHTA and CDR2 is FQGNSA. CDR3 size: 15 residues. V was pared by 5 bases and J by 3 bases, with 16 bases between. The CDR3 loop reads CASSPRKDSHYGYTF. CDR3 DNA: TGTGCCAGCAGCCCTCGGAAAGACTCCCACTATGGCTACACCTTC.

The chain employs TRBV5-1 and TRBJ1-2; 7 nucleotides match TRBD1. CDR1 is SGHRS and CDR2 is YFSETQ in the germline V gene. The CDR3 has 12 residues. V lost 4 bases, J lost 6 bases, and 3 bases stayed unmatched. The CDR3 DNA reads TGCGCCAGCAGCCTCGGACAGGATGGCTACACCTTC. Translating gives CASSLGQDGYTF.

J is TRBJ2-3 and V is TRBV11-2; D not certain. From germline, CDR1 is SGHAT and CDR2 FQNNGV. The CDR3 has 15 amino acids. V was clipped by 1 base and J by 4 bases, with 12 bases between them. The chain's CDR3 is CASSLVSSFSDTQYF. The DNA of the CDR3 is TGTGCCAGCAGCTTAGTGAGTAGTTTCTCAGATACGCAGTATTTT.

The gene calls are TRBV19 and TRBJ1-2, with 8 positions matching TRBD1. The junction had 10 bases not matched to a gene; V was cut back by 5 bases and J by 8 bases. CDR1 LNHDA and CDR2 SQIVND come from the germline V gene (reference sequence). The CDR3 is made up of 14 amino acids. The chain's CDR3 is CASSFGQGGTGYTF. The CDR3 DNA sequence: TGTGCCAGTAGTTTCGGACAGGGTGGAACAGGCTACACCTTC.

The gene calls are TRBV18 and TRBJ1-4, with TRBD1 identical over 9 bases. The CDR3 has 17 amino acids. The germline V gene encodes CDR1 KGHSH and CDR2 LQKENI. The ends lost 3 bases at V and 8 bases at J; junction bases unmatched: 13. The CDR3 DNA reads TGTGCCAGCTCACCGGACAGGGGTTCGGGTTCGGGGGAAAAACTGTTTTTT. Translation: CASSPDRGSGSGEKLFF.

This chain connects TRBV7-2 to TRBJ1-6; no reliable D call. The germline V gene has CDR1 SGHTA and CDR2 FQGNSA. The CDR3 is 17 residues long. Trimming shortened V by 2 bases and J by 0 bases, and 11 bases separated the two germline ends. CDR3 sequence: CASSLTRPASYNSPLHF. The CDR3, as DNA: TGTGCCAGCAGCTTAACGCGGCCAGCCTCCTATAATTCACCCCTCCACTTT.

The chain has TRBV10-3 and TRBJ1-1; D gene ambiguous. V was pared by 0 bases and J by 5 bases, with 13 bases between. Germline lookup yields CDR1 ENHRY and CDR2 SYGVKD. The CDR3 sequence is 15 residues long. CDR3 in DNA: TGTGCCATCAGTGAGTCAGTGAGGGAATCTACTGAAGCTTTCTTT. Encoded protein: CAISESVRESTEAFF.

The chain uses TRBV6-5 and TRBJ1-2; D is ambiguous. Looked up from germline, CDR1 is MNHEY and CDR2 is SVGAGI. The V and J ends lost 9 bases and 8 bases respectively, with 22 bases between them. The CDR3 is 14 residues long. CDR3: CASRVEKGAGGYTF. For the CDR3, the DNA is TGTGCCAGTCGAGTCGAGAAGGGAGCGGGAGGCTACACCTTC.

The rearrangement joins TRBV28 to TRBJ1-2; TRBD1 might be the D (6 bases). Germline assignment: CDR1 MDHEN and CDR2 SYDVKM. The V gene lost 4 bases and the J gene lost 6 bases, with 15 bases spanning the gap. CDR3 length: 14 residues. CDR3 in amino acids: CASSYKQGINGYTF. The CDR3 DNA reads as TGTGCCAGCAGTTATAAACAGGGCATCAATGGCTACACCTTC.

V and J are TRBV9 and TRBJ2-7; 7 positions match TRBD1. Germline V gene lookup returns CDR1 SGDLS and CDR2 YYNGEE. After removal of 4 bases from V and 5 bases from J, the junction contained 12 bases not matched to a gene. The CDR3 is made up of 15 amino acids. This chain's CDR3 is CASSTGQVNLDEQYF. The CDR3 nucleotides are TGTGCCAGCAGCACCGGACAGGTTAATTTAGACGAGCAGTACTTC.

The CDR3 sequence: CASSFGGPSRAFF. In nucleotides, the CDR3 is TGTGCCAGCAGTTTCGGCGGGCCCTCGAGAGCTTTCTTT. The chain has TRBV12-3 or TRBV12-4 and TRBJ1-1; D not resolved. CDR3 size: 13 residues. Trimming took off 3 bases at V and 10 bases at J, with 15 bases between the two ends.

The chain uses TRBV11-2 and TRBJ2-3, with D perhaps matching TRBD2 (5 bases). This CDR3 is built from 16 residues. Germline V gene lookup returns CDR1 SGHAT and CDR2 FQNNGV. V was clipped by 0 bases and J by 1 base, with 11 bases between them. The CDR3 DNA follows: TGTGCCAGCAGCTTAGATGAGGGAGCCGGCACAGATACGCAGTATTTT. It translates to CASSLDEGAGTDTQYF.

This CDR3 is CASSRGTSGVDEQFF. In DNA form, the CDR3 reads TGTGCCAGCTCCCGAGGTACTAGCGGGGTAGATGAGCAGTTCTTC. The chain combines TRBV6-5 with TRBJ2-1, with 10 bases matching TRBD2. The CDR3 spans 15 residues. Germline V gene lookup returns CDR1 MNHEY and CDR2 SVGAGI. Germline trimming cut 8 bases from V and 8 bases from J; bases unmatched to any gene: 12.

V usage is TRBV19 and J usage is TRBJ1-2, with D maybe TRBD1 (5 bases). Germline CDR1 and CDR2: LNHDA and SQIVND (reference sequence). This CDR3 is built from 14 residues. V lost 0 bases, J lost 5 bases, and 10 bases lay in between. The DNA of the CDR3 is TGTGCCAGTAGTATAGAGGCAGGGCCGTATGGCTACACCTTC. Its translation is CASSIEAGPYGYTF.

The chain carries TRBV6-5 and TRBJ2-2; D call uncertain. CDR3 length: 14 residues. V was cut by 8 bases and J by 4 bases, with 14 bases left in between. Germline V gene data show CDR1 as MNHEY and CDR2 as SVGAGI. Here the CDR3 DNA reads TGTGCCAGCGCTCCACAGAGTATCACCGGGGAGCTGTTTTTT. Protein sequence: CASAPQSITGELFF.

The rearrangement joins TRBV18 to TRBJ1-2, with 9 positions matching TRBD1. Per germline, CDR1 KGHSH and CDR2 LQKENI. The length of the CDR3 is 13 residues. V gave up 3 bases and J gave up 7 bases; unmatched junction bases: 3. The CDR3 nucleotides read TGTGCCAGCTCACCGGGACAGGGTAGTGGCTACACCTTC. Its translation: CASSPGQGSGYTF.

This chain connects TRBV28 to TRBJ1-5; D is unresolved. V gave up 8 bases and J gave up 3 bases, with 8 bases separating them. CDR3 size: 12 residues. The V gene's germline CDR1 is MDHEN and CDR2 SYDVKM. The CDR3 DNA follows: TGTGCCAGCTCTATATTCAATCAGCCCCAGCATTTT. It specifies CASSIFNQPQHF.

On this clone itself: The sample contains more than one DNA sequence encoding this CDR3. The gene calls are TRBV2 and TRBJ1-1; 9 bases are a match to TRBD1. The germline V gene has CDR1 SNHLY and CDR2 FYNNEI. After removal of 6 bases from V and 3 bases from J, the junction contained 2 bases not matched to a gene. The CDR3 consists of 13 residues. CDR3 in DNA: TGTGCCAGCAGCCGACAGGGGGACACTGAAGCTTTCTTT. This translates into CASSRQGDTEAFF.

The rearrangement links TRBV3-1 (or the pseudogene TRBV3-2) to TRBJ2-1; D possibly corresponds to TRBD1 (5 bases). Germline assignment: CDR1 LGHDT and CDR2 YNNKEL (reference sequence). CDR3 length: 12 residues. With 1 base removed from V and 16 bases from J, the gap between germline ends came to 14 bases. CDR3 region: CASSQGERGYFF. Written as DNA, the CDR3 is TGTGCCAGCAGCCAAGGTGAAAGGGGTTACTTCTTC.

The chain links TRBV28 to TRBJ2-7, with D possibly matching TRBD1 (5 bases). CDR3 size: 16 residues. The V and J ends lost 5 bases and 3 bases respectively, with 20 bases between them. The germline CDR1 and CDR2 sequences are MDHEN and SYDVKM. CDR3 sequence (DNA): TGTGCCAGCAGTCATGCGCAGGGCCCCCACAGCTACGAGCAGTACTTC. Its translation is CASSHAQGPHSYEQYF.

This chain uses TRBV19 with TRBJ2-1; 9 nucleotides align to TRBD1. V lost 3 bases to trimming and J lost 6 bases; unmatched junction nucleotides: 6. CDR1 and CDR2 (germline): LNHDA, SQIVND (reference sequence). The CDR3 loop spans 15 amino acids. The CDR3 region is CASSMGRDRANEQFF. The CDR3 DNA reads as TGTGCCAGTAGTATGGGGAGGGACAGGGCCAATGAGCAGTTCTTC.

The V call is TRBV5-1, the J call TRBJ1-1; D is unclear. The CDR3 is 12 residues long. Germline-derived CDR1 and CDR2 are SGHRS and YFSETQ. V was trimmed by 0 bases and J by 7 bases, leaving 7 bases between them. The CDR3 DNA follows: TGCGCCAGCAGCTTGGACGGAGTTGAAGCTTTCTTT. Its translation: CASSLDGVEAFF.